This TCR beta chain is drawn from a study of blood T cell repertoires in COVID-19. Study background: From the United States, Italy and Spain came samples of acute and convalescent COVID-19. PBMCs, B-cell-depleted T cells, or T cells were the source of the cDNA or gDNA that made up the material.

The table came from immunoSEQ multiplex PCR; TCRdb's copy has only in-frame clones and leaves some out. The table has 250,000 or so clones, 70% to 90% seen once. Individuals aged about 18 to 90 years were recruited from approximately 24 US areas. In assigning cohorts, the study relied on participant-reported clinical history. The CDR3 runs 15 residues. Per the germline V gene, CDR1 is SGHRS and CDR2 is YFSETQ. Trimming took 2 bases from V and 2 from J; bases not matched to a gene: 1. Sequenced sample: PBMCs or T cells enriched from blood (not recorded which). The sequence derives from a woman in her fifties or sixties who had recovered from COVID-19. The chain carries TRBV5-1 and TRBJ1-4, with 9 positions matching TRBD1. The chain's CDR3 is CASSLGTGTNEKLFF. CDR3 coding DNA: TGCGCCAGCAGCTTAGGGACAGGGACTAATGAAAAACTGTTTTTT.